This is a list of T cell receptor beta chains from one sample in a study of blood T cell repertoires in COVID-19. The table came from immunoSEQ multiplex PCR; TCRdb's copy has only in-frame clones and leaves some out. The data show a few hundred thousand clones, roughly 80% seen once. Sequences were obtained from peripheral blood. These receptors were taken from a woman under 40 who had recovered from COVID-19. Each CDR3 is given with its conserved first and last residue. The D gene is left open where the match is weak. Only some rows state a clone size, as once, few, many or a class for expanded clones.

>TRBJ1-3|NA|NA|TRBV19
CASSGQGVNTIYF
TGTGCCAGTAGTGGACAAGGAGTAAACACCATATATTTT
>TRBJ1-2|NA|TRBD1|TRBV24-1
CATRGDSRRYTF
TGTGCCACCAGGGGGGACAGTCGGCGCTACACCTTC
>TRBJ2-5|NA|TRBD1|TRBV27
CASSQVGTGAPGETQYF
TGTGCCAGCAGTCAAGTGGGGACAGGGGCGCCAGGGGAGACCCAGTACTTC
>TRBJ2-3|NA|NA|TRBV9
CASSPKGVAEPFPTQYF
TGTGCCAGCAGCCCCAAGGGGGTTGCGGAGCCCTTTCCTACGCAGTATTTT
>TRBJ2-2|NA|NA|TRBV5-5
CASSLSRNTGELFF
TGTGCCAGCAGCTTAAGCCGGAACACCGGGGAGCTGTTTTTT
>TRBJ1-6|NA|TRBD1|TRBV7-9
CASSPLPRQGSSPLHF
TGTGCCAGCAGCCCTCTTCCCCGACAGGGATCGTCACCCCTCCACTTT
>TRBJ2-5|NA|TRBD1|TRBV11-3
CASSLKGRGQGQETQYF
TGTGCCAGCAGCTTAAAGGGCAGGGGGCAGGGACAAGAGACCCAGTACTTC
>TRBJ2-7|NA|NA|TRBV7-9
CASSPGSYEQYF
TGTGCCAGCAGCCCAGGGTCCTACGAGCAGTACTTC
>TRBJ2-3|NA|NA|TRBV25-1
CASSESGSPDTQYF
TGTGCCAGCAGTGAATCCGGTTCTCCAGATACGCAGTATTTT
>TRBJ1-6|NA|TRBD1|TRBV5-1
CASTRGQGYSPLHF
TGCGCCAGCACTCGGGGACAGGGCTATTCACCCCTCCACTTT
>TRBJ2-7|NA|TRBD2|TRBV11-1
CASSRKREGSGEQYF
TGTGCCAGCAGTCGGAAGCGGGAGGGCTCTGGCGAGCAGTACTTC
>TRBJ2-2|NA|TRBD1|TRBV3-1/TRBV3-2
CASWDRDNTGELFF
TGTGCCAGCTGGGACAGGGATAACACCGGGGAGCTGTTTTTT
>TRBJ1-3|NA|NA|TRBV28
CASMNSPNTGNTIYF
TGTGCCAGCATGAATTCCCCAAACACTGGAAACACCATATATTTT
>TRBJ2-7|NA|TRBD1|TRBV10-2
CASSVKGTGAPEQYF
TGCGCCAGCAGTGTGAAAGGGACAGGGGCCCCCGAGCAGTACTTC
>TRBJ1-2|NA|TRBD1|TRBV3-1/TRBV3-2
CASSLLTGQGARNGGYTF
TGTGCCAGCAGCCTTCTAACGGGACAGGGGGCGCGTAATGGTGGCTACACCTTC
>TRBJ1-1|NA|NA|TRBV28
CASSLIGTNMNTEAFF
TGTGCCAGCAGTTTAATCGGGACAAATATGAACACTGAAGCTTTCTTT
>TRBJ2-1|once|TRBD2|TRBV6-5
CASSYSFLAGNHEQFF
TGTGCCAGCAGTTACTCATTCCTAGCGGGAAATCATGAGCAGTTCTTC
>TRBJ2-2|NA|TRBD2|TRBV28
CASSLLAGGPGELFF
TGTGCCAGCAGTCTACTAGCGGGAGGCCCCGGGGAGCTGTTTTTT
>TRBJ2-7|NA|NA|TRBV6-5
CANKGRDSYEQYF
TGTGCCAACAAGGGGCGGGACTCCTACGAGCAGTACTTC
>TRBJ2-1|NA|NA|TRBV12-3/TRBV12-4
CASSPLYEQFF
TGTGCCAGCAGCCCCCTTTATGAGCAGTTCTTC
>TRBJ1-2|NA|NA|TRBV27
CASSTAYGYTF
TGTGCCAGCAGTACAGCCTATGGCTACACCTTC
>TRBJ2-5|NA|TRBD2|TRBV19
CASSVGTSGRQETQYF
TGTGCCAGTAGTGTAGGGACTAGCGGTAGACAAGAGACCCAGTACTTC
>TRBJ1-2|NA|NA|TRBV27
CASGIVGGRYGYTF
TGTGCCAGCGGAATCGTCGGGGGGAGGTATGGCTACACCTTC
>TRBJ2-1|NA|TRBD2|TRBV19
CASIGLVYNEQFF
TGTGCCAGCATTGGACTAGTCTACAATGAGCAGTTCTTC
>TRBJ2-5|NA|TRBD2|TRBV18
CASSPPSLAGGPETQYF
TGTGCCAGCTCACCACCGAGTCTAGCGGGAGGGCCGGAGACCCAGTACTTC
>TRBJ1-1|NA|TRBD1|TRBV5-1
CASSSAQETGGDAFF
TGCGCCAGCAGCTCGGCTCAGGAGACAGGGGGCGACGCTTTCTTT
>TRBJ2-3|NA|TRBD1|TRBV5-1
CASSSGTGVEDTQYF
TGCGCCAGCAGCTCGGGGACAGGGGTGGAAGATACGCAGTATTTT
>TRBJ2-5|NA|TRBD1|TRBV7-6
CASSGGSGTGTGTQYF
TGTGCCAGCAGCGGGGGTTCAGGGACAGGGACGGGGACCCAGTACTTC
>TRBJ2-1|NA|TRBD2|TRBV28
CASSLSSGRARSYNEQFF
TGTGCCAGCAGTTTGTCGAGCGGGAGGGCCAGGTCCTACAATGAGCAGTTCTTC
>TRBJ2-2|few|TRBD2|TRBV27
CASSPGLAGVGELFF
TGTGCCAGCAGTCCCGGACTAGCGGGAGTGGGGGAGCTGTTTTTT
>TRBJ1-6|NA|TRBD1|TRBV24-1
CATSGQGVTYNSPLHF
TGTGCCACCAGTGGACAGGGTGTCACCTATAATTCACCCCTCCACTTT
>TRBJ2-3|few|NA|TRBV10-1
CASSESRTGSTDTQYF
TGCGCCAGCAGTGAGTCCCGGACTGGTAGCACAGATACGCAGTATTTT
>TRBJ2-1|NA|NA|TRBV5-5
CASTPYESPNEQFF
TGTGCCAGCACCCCTTATGAGTCTCCCAATGAGCAGTTCTTC
>TRBJ1-2|few|NA|TRBV28
CASSLGGLGGYTF
TGTGCCAGCAGTTTAGGAGGGTTGGGCGGCTACACCTTC
>TRBJ1-1|NA|NA|TRBV27
CASSPLDRNTEAFF
TGTGCCAGCAGTCCACTCGACAGGAACACTGAAGCTTTCTTT
>TRBJ1-2|once|TRBD1|TRBV27
CASRSPGGAYGYTF
TGTGCCAGCAGATCTCCAGGGGGCGCCTATGGCTACACCTTC
>TRBJ2-7|once|TRBD2|TRBV10-3
CAISDQTSGSLYEQYF
TGTGCCATCAGTGACCAGACTAGCGGGAGTTTATACGAGCAGTACTTC
>TRBJ1-5|NA|NA|TRBV21-1
CASSKDRDRGSQPQHF
TGTGCCAGCAGCAAGGACCGGGACAGGGGCAGTCAGCCCCAGCATTTT
>TRBJ2-5|NA|TRBD1|TRBV5-1
CASSLDLGQGETQYF
TGCGCCAGCAGCTTGGACTTAGGACAGGGGGAGACCCAGTACTTC
>TRBJ2-7|NA|TRBD2|TRBV30
CAWIRGSSYEQYF
TGTGCCTGGATTCGCGGGAGCTCCTACGAGCAGTACTTC
>TRBJ1-2|few|NA|TRBV2
CAHRTGVDYGYTF
TGTGCCCATAGGACGGGGGTGGACTATGGCTACACCTTC
>TRBJ2-1|once|TRBD1|TRBV5-1
CASSPGTGVYEQFF
TGCGCCAGCAGCCCGGGGACAGGGGTCTATGAGCAGTTCTTC
>TRBJ1-4|NA|TRBD1|TRBV2
CASSLQGTVNEKLFF
TGTGCCAGCAGTTTGCAGGGGACAGTTAATGAAAAACTGTTTTTT